This T cell receptor beta chain originates from a study of blood T cell repertoires in COVID-19. The germline gives CDR1 ENHRY, CDR2 SYGVKD. V lost 6 bases, J lost 6 bases, and 10 bases stayed unmatched. The CDR3 runs 14 residues. Authors' processing steps: Counts of nucleated cells, estimated from reference gene primer amplification, were obtained. Sequencing used immunoSEQ multiplex PCR; TCRdb keeps in-frame clones, though not all of them. The V and J calls and clone size are taken from that table; D and trimming were inferred from the DNA. This sample carries under 450,000 clones, approximately 77% of them seen once, and the ten largest clones take about 1.2%.

The gene calls are TRBV10-3 and TRBJ2-7; TRBD2 matches at 8 bases. The TCR was taken from a human donor with acute or convalescent COVID-19. The donor label of this sample is uncertain. Sequences were obtained from peripheral blood. CDR3 protein: CAIRGLAIGSEQYF. The CDR3 DNA follows: TGTGCCATCAGAGGACTAGCTATTGGTTCCGAGCAGTACTTC.